This T cell receptor beta chain was sequenced for a study of T cell responses to AZD1222 COVID-19 vaccine. Study observations and caveats: Females outnumbered males among donors, who were mostly white British; clonal diversity was possibly underestimated. Breadth and depth of Spike-specific TCRs rose after two AZD1222 doses. The span of vaccine-associated CD4 TCRs extended across spike, with dominance at 160-218 and 743-854.

The assay was immunoSEQ multiplex PCR, and TCRdb's table has in-frame clones only and misses some. The table includes 140,000 to 150,000 clones, 85% to 95% detected once. This CDR3 has 16 amino acids. The germline V and J ends were trimmed by 0 bases and 5 bases, with 17 bases remaining between them. The germline CDR1 and CDR2 sequences are SGDLS and YYNGEE. Comments on this clone: The antigen remains unidentified.

The chain employs TRBV9 and TRBJ1-1, with D maybe TRBD1 (6 bases). The input for sequencing was peripheral blood, taken on day 0 of AZD1222 vaccination. This receptor was taken from an adult in good health. CDR3 region: CASSVADSPEGTEAFF. The CDR3 DNA reads as TGTGCCAGCAGCGTAGCGGACAGCCCAGAAGGGACTGAAGCTTTCTTT. Looking up the rest from reference TRBV9 and TRBJ1-1 gives the full variable domain: DSGVTQTPKHLITATGQRVTLRCSPRSGDLSVYWYQQSLDQGLQFLIQYYNGEERAKGNILERFSAQQFPDLHSELNLSSLELGDSALYFCASSVADSPEGTEAFFGQGTRLTVV.